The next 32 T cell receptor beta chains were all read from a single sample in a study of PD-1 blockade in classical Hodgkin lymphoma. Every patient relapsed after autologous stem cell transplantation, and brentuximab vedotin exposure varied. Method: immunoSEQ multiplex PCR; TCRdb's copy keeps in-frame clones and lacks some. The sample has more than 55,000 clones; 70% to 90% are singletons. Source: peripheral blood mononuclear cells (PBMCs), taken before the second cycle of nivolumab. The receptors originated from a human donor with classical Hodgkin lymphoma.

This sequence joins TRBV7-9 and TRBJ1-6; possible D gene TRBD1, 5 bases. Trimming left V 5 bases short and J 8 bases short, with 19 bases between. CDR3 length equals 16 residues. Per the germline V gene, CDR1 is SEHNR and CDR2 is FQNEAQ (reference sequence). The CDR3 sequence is CASSRHQGISDSPLHF. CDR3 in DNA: TGTGCCAGCAGCCGTCATCAGGGCATTTCAGATTCACCCCTCCACTTT.

CDR3 in DNA: TGTGCCAGCAGCTTCGCGCAGGGGGCCTACGAGCAGTACTTC. It specifies CASSFAQGAYEQYF. This sequence joins TRBV7-9 and TRBJ2-7; 7 bases map to TRBD1. CDR1 is SEHNR, CDR2 FQNEAQ, per germline (reference sequence). The CDR3 is made up of 14 amino acids. The ends lost 3 bases at V and 2 bases at J; junction bases unmatched: 4.

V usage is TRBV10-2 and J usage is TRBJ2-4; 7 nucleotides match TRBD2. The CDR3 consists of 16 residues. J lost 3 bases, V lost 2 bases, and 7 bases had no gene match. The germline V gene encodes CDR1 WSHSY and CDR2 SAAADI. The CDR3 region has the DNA TGCGCCAGCAGTGAGCCGGATTTAGCGGGCAAAAACATTCAGTACTTC. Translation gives CASSEPDLAGKNIQYF.

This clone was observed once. In nucleotides, the CDR3 is TGTGCCAGCTCACCCCCGGTAGTCACCGGGGAGCTGTTTTTT. Its protein product is CASSPPVVTGELFF. The rearrangement joins TRBV18 to TRBJ2-2; D unclear. The V gene lost 3 bases and the J gene lost 4 bases, with 9 bases spanning the gap. CDR1 is KGHSH, CDR2 LQKENI, per germline. This CDR3 has 14 residues.

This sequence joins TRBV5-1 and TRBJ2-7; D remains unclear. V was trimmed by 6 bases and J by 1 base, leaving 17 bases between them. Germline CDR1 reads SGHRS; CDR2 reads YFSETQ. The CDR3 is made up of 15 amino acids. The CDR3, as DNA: TGCGCCAGCACCCTGAGCCCGGCGGTATCCTACGAGCAGTACTTC. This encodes CASTLSPAVSYEQYF. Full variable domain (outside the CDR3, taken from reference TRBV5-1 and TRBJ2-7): KAGVTQTPRYLIKTRGQQVTLSCSPISGHRSVSWYQQTPGQGLQFLFEYFSETQRNKGNFPGRFSGRQFSNSRSEMNVSTLELGDSALYLCASTLSPAVSYEQYFGPGTRLTVT.

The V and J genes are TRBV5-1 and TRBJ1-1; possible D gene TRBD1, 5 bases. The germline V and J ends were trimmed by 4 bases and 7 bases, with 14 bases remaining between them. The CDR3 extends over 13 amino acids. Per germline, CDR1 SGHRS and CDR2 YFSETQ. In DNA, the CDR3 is TGCGCCAGCAGCGAAGTCCCTGGGGGTGAAGCTTTCTTT. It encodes CASSEVPGGEAFF.

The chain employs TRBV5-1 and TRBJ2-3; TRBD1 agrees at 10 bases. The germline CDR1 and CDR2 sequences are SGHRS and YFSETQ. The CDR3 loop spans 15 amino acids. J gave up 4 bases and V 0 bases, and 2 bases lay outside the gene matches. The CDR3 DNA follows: TGCGCCAGCAGCTTGGTCGGGACAGGGGCAGATACGCAGTATTTT. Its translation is CASSLVGTGADTQYF.

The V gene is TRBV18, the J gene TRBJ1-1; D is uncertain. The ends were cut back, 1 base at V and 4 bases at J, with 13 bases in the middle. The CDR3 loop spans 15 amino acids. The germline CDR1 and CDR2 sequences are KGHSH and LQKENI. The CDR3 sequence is CASSPLNKLGTEAFF. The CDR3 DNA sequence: TGTGCCAGCTCACCACTTAACAAGTTGGGCACTGAAGCTTTCTTT.

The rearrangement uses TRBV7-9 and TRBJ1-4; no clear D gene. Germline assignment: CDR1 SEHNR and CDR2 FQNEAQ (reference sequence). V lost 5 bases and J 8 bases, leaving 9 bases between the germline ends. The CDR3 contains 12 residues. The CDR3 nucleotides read TGTGCCAGCAGCCCTGTGGGCGAAAAACTGTTTTTT. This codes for CASSPVGEKLFF.

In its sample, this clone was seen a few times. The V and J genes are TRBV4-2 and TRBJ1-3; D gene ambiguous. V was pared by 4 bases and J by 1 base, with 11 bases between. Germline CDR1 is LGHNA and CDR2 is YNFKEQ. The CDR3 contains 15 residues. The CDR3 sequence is CASSREGVSGNTIYF. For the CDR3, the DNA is TGTGCCAGCAGCCGGGAGGGTGTGTCTGGAAACACCATATATTTT.

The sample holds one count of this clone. The CDR3, as DNA: TGCGCCAGCAGTGAGAGGGGGGCGAGAACGCAGTATTTT. It translates to CASSERGARTQYF. V gene TRBV10-2 combines with J gene TRBJ2-3; D possibly matches TRBD1 or TRBD2 (6 bases each). The CDR3 contains 13 residues. Trimming took 2 bases from V and 9 from J, leaving 12 bases between them. Germline assignment: CDR1 WSHSY and CDR2 SAAADI.

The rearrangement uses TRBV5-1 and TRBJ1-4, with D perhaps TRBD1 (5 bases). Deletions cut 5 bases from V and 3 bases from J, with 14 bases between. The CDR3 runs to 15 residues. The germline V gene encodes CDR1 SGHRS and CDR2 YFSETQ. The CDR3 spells CASRPEGTSNEKLFF. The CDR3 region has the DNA TGCGCCAGCAGACCTGAGGGGACGTCTAATGAAAAACTGTTTTTT.

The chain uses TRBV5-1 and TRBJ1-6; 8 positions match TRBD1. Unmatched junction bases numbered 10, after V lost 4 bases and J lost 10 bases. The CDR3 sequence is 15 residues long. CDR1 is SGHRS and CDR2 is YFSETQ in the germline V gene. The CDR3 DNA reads TGCGCCAGCAGCCATCGACAGGGGACCATGTCACCCCTCCACTTT. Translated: CASSHRQGTMSPLHF.

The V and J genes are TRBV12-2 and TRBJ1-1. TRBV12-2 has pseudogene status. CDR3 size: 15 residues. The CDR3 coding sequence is TGTGCAAGTCGCCCTTCCCAGGGGCGCCGGGGGAGGGCTTTCTTT. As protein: CASRPSQGRRGRAFF.

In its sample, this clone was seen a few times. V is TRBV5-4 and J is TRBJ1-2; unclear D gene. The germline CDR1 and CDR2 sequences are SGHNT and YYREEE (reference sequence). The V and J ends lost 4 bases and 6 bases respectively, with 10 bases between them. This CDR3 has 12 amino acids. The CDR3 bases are TGTGCCAGCAGCACCCCCGGGAATGGCTACACCTTC. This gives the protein CASSTPGNGYTF.

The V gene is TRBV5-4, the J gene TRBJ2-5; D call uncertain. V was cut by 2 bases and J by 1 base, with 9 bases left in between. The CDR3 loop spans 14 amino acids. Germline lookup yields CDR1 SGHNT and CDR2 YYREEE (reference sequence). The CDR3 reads CASSLRPAQETQYF. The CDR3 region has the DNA TGTGCCAGCAGCTTACGGCCGGCCCAAGAGACCCAGTACTTC.

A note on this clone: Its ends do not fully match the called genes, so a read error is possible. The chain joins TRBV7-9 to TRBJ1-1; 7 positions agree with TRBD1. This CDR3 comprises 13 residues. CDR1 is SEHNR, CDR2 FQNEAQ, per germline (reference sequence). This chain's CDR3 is CASSFYRGTKAFF. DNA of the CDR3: TGTGCCAGCAGCTTTTACAGGGGCACTAAAGCTTTCTTT. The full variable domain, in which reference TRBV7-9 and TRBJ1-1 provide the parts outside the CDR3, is DTGVSQNPRHKITKRGQNVTFRCDPISEHNRLYWYRQTLGQGPEFLTYFQNEAQLEKSRLLSDRFSAERPKGSFSTLEIQRTEQGDSAMYLCASSFYRGTKAFFGQGTRLTVV.

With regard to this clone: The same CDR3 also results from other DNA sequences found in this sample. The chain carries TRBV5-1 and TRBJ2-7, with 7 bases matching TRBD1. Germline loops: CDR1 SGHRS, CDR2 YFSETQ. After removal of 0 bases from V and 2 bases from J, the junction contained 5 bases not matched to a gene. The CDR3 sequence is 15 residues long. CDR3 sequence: CASSLEGQGAYEQYF. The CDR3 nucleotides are TGCGCCAGCAGCTTGGAGGGGCAGGGGGCCTACGAGCAGTACTTC. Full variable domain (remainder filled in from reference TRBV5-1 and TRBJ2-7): KAGVTQTPRYLIKTRGQQVTLSCSPISGHRSVSWYQQTPGQGLQFLFEYFSETQRNKGNFPGRFSGRQFSNSRSEMNVSTLELGDSALYLCASSLEGQGAYEQYFGPGTRLTVT.

CDR3 sequence reads: CAWNRDSNQPQHF. CDR3 coding DNA: TGTGCCTGGAACAGGGACAGCAATCAGCCCCAGCATTTT. V is TRBV30 and J is TRBJ1-5; a possible D gene is TRBD1 (6 bases). Per germline, CDR1 GTSNPN and CDR2 SVGIG (reference sequence). Trimming removed 4 bases at V and 1 base at J, with 8 bases between. The CDR3 sequence is 13 residues long.

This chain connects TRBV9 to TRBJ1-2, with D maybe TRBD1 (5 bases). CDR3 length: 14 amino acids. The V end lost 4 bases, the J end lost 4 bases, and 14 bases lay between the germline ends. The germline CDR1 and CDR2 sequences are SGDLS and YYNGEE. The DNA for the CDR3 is TGTGCCAGCAGCCCTTATACCGGGGGCTATGGCTACACCTTC. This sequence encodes CASSPYTGGYGYTF.

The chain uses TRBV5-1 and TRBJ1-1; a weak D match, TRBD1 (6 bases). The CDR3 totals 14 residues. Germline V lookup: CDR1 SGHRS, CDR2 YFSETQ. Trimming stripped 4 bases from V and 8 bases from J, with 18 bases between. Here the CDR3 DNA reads TGCGCCAGCAGCGCACGGGGGCAGCCTGGAGAAGCTTTCTTT. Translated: CASSARGQPGEAFF.

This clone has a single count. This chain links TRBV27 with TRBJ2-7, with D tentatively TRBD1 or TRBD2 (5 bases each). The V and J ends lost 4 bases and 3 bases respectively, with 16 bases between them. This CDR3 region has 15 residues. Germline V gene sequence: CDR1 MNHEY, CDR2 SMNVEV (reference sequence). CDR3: CASSWDPEARYEQYF. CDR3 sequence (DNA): TGTGCCAGCAGTTGGGACCCGGAAGCCCGCTACGAGCAGTACTTC.

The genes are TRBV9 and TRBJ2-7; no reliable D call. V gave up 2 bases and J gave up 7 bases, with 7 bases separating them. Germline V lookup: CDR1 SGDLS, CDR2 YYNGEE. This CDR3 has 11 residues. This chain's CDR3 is CASSVGQEQYF. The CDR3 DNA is TGTGCCAGCAGCGTGGGCCAGGAGCAGTACTTC.

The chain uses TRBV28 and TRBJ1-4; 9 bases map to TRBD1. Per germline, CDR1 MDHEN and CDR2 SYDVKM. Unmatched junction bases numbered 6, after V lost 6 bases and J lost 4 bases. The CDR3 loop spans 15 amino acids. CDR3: CASRKQGAGNEKLFF. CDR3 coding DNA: TGTGCCAGCAGAAAACAGGGGGCGGGTAATGAAAAACTGTTTTTT. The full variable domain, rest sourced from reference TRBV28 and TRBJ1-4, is DVKVTQSSRYLVKRTGEKVFLECVQDMDHENMFWYRQDPGLGLRLIYFSYDVKMKEKGDIPEGYSVSREKKERFSLILESASTNQTSMYLCASRKQGAGNEKLFFGSGTQLSVL.

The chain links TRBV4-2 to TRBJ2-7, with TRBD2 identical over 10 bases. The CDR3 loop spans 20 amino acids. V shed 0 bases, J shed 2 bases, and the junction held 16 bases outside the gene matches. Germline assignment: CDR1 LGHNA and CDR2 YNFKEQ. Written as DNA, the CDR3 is TGTGCCAGCAGCCAAGAGTCAGCTCAGGTGGCAGCGGGGGGGGCCTACGAGCAGTACTTC. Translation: CASSQESAQVAAGGAYEQYF.

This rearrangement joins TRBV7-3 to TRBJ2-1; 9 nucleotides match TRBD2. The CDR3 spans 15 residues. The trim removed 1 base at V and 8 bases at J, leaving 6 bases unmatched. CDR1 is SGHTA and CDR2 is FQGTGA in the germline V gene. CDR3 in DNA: TGTGCCAGCAGCTTAAGCGGGGGGGAAGTCGATGAGCAGTTCTTC. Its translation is CASSLSGGEVDEQFF.

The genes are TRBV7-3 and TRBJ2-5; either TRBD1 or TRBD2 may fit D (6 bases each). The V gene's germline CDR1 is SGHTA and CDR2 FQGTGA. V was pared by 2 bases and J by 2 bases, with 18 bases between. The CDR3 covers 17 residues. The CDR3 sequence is CASSLGFRQGRQETQYF. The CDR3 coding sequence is TGTGCCAGCAGCTTAGGGTTCCGGCAGGGGAGGCAAGAGACCCAGTACTTC. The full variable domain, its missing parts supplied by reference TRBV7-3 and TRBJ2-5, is GAGVSQTPSNKVTEKGKYVELRCDPISGHTALYWYRQSLGQGPEFLIYFQGTGAADDSGLPNDRFFAVRPEGSVSTLKIQRTERGDSAVYLCASSLGFRQGRQETQYFGPGTRLLVL.

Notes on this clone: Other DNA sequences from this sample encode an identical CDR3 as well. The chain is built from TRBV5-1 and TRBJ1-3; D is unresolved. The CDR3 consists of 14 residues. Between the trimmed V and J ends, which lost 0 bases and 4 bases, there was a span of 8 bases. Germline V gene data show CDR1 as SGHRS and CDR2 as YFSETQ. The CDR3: CASSLDGSGNTIYF. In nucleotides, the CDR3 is TGCGCCAGCAGCTTGGACGGGAGCGGAAACACCATATATTTT.

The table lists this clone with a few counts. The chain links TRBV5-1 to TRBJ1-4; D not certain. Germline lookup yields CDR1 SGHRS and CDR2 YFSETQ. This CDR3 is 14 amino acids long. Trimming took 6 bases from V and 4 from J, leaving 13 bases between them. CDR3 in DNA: TGCGCCAGCATGTCAGGCCGCGGTAATGAAAAACTGTTTTTT. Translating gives CASMSGRGNEKLFF.

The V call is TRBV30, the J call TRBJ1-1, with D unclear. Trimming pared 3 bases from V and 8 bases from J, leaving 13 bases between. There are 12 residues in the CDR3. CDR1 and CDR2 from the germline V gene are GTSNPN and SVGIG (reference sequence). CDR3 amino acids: CAWRLAAREAFF. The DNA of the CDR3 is TGTGCCTGGAGGTTGGCCGCCCGAGAAGCTTTCTTT.

CDR3 region: CASSLAGSNEKLFF. DNA for the CDR3: TGTGCCAGCAGCTTAGCGGGGTCCAATGAAAAACTGTTTTTT. The genes are TRBV7-9 and TRBJ1-4; D remains unclear. From germline, CDR1 is SEHNR and CDR2 FQNEAQ (reference sequence). The CDR3 extends over 14 amino acids. V lost 0 bases, J lost 5 bases, and 7 bases lay in between.

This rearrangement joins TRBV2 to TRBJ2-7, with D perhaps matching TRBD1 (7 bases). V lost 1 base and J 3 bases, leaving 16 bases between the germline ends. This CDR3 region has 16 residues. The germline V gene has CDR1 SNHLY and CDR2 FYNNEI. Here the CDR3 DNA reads TGTGCCAGCAGTGAAGGGGGGCAGGGGGGCATCTACGAGCAGTACTTC. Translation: CASSEGGQGGIYEQYF.